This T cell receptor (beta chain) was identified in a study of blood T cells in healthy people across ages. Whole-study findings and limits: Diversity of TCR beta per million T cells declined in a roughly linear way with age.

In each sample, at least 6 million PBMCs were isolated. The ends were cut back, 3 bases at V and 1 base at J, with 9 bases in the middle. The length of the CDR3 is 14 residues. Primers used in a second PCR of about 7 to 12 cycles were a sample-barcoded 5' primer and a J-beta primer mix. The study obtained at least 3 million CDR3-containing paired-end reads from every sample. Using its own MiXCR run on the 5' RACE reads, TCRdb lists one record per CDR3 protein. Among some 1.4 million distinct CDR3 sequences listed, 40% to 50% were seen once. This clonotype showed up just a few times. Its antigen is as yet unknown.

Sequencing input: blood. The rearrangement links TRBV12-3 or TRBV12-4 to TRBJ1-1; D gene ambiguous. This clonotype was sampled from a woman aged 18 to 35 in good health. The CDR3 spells CASSFVETNTEAFF. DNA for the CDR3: TGTGCCAGCAGTTTTGTCGAGACGAACACTGAAGCTTTCTTT.